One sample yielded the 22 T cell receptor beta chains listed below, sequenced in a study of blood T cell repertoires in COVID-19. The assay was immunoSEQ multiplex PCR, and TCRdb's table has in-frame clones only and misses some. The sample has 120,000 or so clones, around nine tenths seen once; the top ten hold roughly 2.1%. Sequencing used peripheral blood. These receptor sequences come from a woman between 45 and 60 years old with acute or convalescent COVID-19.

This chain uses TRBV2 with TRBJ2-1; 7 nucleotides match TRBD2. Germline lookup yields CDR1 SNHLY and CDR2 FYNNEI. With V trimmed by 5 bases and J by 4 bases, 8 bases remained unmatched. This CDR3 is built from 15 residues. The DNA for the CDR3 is TGTGCCAGCAGTTTGGGGGGAGGGGTATACAATGAGCAGTTCTTC. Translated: CASSLGGGVYNEQFF.

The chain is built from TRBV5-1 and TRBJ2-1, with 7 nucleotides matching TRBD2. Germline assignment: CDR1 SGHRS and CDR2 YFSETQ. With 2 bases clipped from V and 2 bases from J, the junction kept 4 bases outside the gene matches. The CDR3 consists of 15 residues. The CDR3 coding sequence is TGCGCCAGCAGCTTAACGGGGGGTACCTACAATGAGCAGTTCTTC. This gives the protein CASSLTGGTYNEQFF.

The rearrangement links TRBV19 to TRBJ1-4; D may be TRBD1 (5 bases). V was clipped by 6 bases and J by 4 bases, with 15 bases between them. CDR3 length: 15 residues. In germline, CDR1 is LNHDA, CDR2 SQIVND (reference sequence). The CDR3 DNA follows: TGTGCCAGTAGCTTCGATTGGGGACTTAATGAAAAACTGTTTTTT. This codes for CASSFDWGLNEKLFF.

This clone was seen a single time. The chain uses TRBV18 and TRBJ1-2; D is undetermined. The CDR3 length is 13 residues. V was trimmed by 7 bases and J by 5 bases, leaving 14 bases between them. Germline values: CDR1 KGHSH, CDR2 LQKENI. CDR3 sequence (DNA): TGTGCCAGCTTCTCAGAGGCTGTATATGGCTACACCTTC. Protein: CASFSEAVYGYTF. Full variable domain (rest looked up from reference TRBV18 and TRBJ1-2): NAGVMQNPRHLVRRRGQEARLRCSPMKGHSHVYWYRQLPEEGLKFMVYLQKENIIDESGMPKERFSAEFPKEGPSILRIQQVVRGDSAAYFCASFSEAVYGYTFGSGTRLTVV.

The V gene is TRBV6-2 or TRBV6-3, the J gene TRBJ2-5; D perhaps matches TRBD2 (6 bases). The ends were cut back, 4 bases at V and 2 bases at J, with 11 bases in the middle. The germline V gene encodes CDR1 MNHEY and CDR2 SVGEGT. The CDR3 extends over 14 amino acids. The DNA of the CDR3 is TGTGCCAGCAGTTTGGGAGGAACTCAAGAGACCCAGTACTTC. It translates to CASSLGGTQETQYF.

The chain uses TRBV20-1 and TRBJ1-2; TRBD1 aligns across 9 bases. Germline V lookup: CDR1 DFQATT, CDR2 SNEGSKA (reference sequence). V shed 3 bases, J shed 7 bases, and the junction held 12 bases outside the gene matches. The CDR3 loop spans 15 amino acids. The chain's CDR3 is CSASTDTGGGGGYTF. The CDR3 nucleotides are TGCAGTGCTAGTACGGATACAGGGGGCGGAGGTGGCTACACCTTC.

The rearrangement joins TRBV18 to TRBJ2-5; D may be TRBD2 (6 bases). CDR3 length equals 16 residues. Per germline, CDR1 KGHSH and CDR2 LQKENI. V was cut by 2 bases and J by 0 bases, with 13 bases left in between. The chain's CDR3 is CASSPRVAEYQETQYF. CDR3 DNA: TGTGCCAGCTCACCAAGGGTAGCGGAGTACCAAGAGACCCAGTACTTC. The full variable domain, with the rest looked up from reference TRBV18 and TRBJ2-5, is NAGVMQNPRHLVRRRGQEARLRCSPMKGHSHVYWYRQLPEEGLKFMVYLQKENIIDESGMPKERFSAEFPKEGPSILRIQQVVRGDSAAYFCASSPRVAEYQETQYFGPGTRLLVL.

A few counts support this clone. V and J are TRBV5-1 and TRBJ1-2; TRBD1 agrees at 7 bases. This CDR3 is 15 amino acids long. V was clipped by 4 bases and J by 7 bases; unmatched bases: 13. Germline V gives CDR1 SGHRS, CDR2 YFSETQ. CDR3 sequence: CASSPNPGTVGGYTF. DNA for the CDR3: TGCGCCAGCAGCCCTAATCCGGGGACAGTGGGTGGCTACACCTTC.

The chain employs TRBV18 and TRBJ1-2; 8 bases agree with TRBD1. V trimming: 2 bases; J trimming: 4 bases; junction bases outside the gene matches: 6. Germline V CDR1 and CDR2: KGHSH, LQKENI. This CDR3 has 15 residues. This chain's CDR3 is CASSPGTGDLYGYTF. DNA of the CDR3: TGTGCCAGCTCACCAGGGACAGGTGATCTCTATGGCTACACCTTC.

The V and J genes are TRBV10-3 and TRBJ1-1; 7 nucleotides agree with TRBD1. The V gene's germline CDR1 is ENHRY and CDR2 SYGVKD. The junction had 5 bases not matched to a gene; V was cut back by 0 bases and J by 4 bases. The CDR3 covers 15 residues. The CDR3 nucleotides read TGTGCCATCAGTGAGTCTAAACAGGGGTTCACTGAAGCTTTCTTT. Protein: CAISESKQGFTEAFF.

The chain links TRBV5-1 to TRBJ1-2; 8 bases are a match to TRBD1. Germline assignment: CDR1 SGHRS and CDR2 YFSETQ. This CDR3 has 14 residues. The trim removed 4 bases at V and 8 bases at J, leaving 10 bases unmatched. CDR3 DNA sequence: TGCGCCAGCAGCGCCCTTGACAGGGGAGAGGGCTACACCTTC. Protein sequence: CASSALDRGEGYTF.

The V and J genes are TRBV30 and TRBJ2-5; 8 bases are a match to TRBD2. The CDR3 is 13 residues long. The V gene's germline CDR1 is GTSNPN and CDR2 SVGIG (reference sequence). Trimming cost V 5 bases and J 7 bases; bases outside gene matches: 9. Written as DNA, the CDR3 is TGTGCCTGGGGCCAGACTAGCGTGGGGACCCAGTACTTC. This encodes CAWGQTSVGTQYF.

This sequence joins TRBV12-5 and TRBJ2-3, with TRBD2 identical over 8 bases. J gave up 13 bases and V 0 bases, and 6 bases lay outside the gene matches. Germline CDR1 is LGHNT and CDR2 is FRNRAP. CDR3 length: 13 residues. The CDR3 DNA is TGTGCTAGTGGTTTGGTACTTGGTAGCGGGGAGTATTTT. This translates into CASGLVLGSGEYF.

CDR3 in DNA: TGTGCCAGCAGCCCCACCTGGCTAGCGGGAGGGCCCCAGTACTTC. This translates into CASSPTWLAGGPQYF. The chain links TRBV13 to TRBJ2-7; 12 bases map to TRBD2. CDR3 length: 15 residues. The V gene end was trimmed by 5 bases and the J gene end by 10 bases; junction bases not matched to a gene: 12. Per the germline V gene, CDR1 is PRHDT and CDR2 is FYEKMQ (reference sequence).

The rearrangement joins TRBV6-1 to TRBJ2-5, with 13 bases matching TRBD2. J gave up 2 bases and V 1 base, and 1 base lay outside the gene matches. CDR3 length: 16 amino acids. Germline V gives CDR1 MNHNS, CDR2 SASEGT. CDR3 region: CASSEGLAGGQETQYF. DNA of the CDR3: TGTGCCAGCAGTGAAGGACTAGCGGGGGGTCAAGAGACCCAGTACTTC.

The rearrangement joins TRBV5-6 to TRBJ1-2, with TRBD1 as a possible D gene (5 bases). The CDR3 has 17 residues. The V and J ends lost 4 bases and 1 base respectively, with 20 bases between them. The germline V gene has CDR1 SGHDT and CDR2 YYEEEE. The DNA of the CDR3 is TGTGCCAGCAGCCCTTCAAAGCGACCTAGGGGTAACTATGGCTACACCTTC. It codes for CASSPSKRPRGNYGYTF.

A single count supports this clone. CDR3 bases: TGTGCCAGCACCACAGATCTTAACTATGGCTACACCTTC. Amino acid sequence: CASTTDLNYGYTF. J is TRBJ1-2 and V is TRBV6-5, with unresolved D. The V and J ends lost 7 bases and 1 base respectively, with 10 bases between them. This CDR3 is 13 amino acids long. Per the germline V gene, CDR1 is MNHEY and CDR2 is SVGAGI.

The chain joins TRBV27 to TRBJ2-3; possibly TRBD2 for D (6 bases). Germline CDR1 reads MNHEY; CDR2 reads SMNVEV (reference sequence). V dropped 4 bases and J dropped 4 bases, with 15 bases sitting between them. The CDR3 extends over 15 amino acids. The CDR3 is CASSSRGTWADTQYF. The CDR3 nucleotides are TGTGCCAGCAGTTCTCGAGGGACTTGGGCAGATACGCAGTATTTT.

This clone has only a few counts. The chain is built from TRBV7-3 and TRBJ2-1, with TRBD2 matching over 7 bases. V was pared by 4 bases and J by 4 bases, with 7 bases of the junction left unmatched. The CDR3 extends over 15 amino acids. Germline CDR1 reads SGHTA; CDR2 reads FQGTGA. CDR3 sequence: CASSSLSGEYNEQFF. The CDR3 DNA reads TGTGCCAGCAGCTCGCTCAGCGGGGAGTACAATGAGCAGTTCTTC.

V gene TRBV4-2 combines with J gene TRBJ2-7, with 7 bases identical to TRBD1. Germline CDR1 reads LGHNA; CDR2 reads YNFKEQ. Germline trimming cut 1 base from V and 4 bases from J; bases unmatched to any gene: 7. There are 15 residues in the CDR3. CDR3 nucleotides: TGTGCCAGCAGCCAAGCAGGGGGAAGCTTTTACGAGCAGTACTTC. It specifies CASSQAGGSFYEQYF.

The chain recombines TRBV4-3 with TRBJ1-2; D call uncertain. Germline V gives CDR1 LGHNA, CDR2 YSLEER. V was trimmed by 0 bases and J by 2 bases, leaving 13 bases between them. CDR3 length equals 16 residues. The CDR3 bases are TGCGCCAGCAGCCAAGAACATGGGTATAGCAACTATGGCTACACCTTC. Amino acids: CASSQEHGYSNYGYTF.

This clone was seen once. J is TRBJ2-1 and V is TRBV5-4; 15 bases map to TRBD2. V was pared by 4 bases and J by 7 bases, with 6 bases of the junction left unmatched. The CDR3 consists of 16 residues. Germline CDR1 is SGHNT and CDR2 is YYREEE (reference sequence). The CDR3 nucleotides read TGTGCCAGCAGCACCGGGACTAGCGGGGGGTATAATGAGCAGTTCTTC. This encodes CASSTGTSGGYNEQFF. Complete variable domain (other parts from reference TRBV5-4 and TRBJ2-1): ETGVTQSPTHLIKTRGQQVTLRCSSQSGHNTVSWYQQALGQGPQFIFQYYREEENGRGNFPPRFSGLQFPNYSSELNVNALELDDSALYLCASSTGTSGGYNEQFFGPGTRLTVL.